A selection of T cell receptor beta chains follows, all from one sample in a study of T cells in Graves' hyperthyroidism and ophthalmopathy. TCRdb reprocessed the multiplex PCR reads with MiXCR, giving one entry per CDR3 protein. The data contain about 360,000 distinct CDR3 sequences, less than 15% of them singletons. Specimen: blood. These TCRs come from a woman between 18 and 29 years old with Graves' hyperthyroidism. Each CDR3 is given with its conserved first and last residue. A D gene is named only where the DNA matches it firmly. Where a row states a size, it is once, few, many or the class of an expanded clone; other rows omit it.

clone size: many; J gene: TRBJ2-1; D gene: NA; V gene: TRBV10-3; CDR3 DNA: TGTGCCATCAGTCCGGACCGGAGCTCCTACAATGAGCAGTTCTTC; CDR3 protein: CAISPDRSSYNEQFF
clone size: many; J gene: TRBJ1-1; D gene: NA; V gene: TRBV12-3/TRBV12-4; CDR3 DNA: TGTGCCAGCACCCCAGTTGGGAACACTGAAGCTTTCTTT; CDR3 protein: CASTPVGNTEAFF
clone size: many; J gene: TRBJ2-1; D gene: TRBD1; V gene: TRBV5-1; CDR3 DNA: TGCGCCAGCAGCTCTCGACAGGGACAACCCTACAATGAGCAGTTCTTC; CDR3 protein: CASSSRQGQPYNEQFF
clone size: many; J gene: TRBJ1-2; D gene: NA; V gene: TRBV4-1; CDR3 DNA: TGCGCCAGCAGCCCAAAACGACAGGATCACTTCTATGGCTACACCTTC; CDR3 protein: CASSPKRQDHFYGYTF
clone size: many; J gene: TRBJ1-2; D gene: TRBD1; V gene: TRBV29-1; CDR3 DNA: TGCAGCGTTGGACGGGACAGCGCTAATCAAGGCTACACCTTC; CDR3 protein: CSVGRDSANQGYTF
clone size: NA; J gene: TRBJ2-6; D gene: TRBD1; V gene: TRBV5-1; CDR3 DNA: TGCGCCAGCAGCCTCGGCGCGGGACAGGTTAGCTCTGGGGCCAACGTCCTGACTTTC; CDR3 protein: CASSLGAGQVSSGANVLTF
clone size: many; J gene: TRBJ1-1; D gene: NA; V gene: TRBV7-9; CDR3 DNA: TGTGCCAGCAGCTCCAGGGGTATGAACACTGAAGCTTTCTTT; CDR3 protein: CASSSRGMNTEAFF
clone size: NA; J gene: TRBJ2-5; D gene: NA; V gene: TRBV5-6; CDR3 DNA: TGTGCCAGCACCATGCAGGGGCGCCAAGAGACCCAGTACTTC; CDR3 protein: CASTMQGRQETQYF
clone size: NA; J gene: TRBJ2-4; D gene: TRBD2; V gene: TRBV24-1; CDR3 DNA: TGTGCCACCAGTGGTACCGGCCCCCGGGGGGACATTCAGTACTTC; CDR3 protein: CATSGTGPRGDIQYF
clone size: many; J gene: TRBJ2-1; D gene: NA; V gene: TRBV7-3; CDR3 DNA: TGTGCCAGCAGCTTAGAGGCTTACAATGAGCAGTTCTTC; CDR3 protein: CASSLEAYNEQFF
clone size: NA; J gene: TRBJ2-2; D gene: NA; V gene: TRBV19; CDR3 DNA: TGTGCCAGTAGTTTTAGGTTGGATGACGGAACGACCACCGGGGAGCTGTTTTTT; CDR3 protein: CASSFRLDDGTTTGELFF
clone size: many; J gene: TRBJ1-2; D gene: NA; V gene: TRBV28; CDR3 DNA: TGTGCCAGCAGCTTACTGGGGCGACTGCGCTCGAAAAGTTATGGCTACACCTTC; CDR3 protein: CASSLLGRLRSKSYGYTF
clone size: few; J gene: TRBJ1-1; D gene: NA; V gene: TRBV7-9; CDR3 DNA: TGTGCCAGCAGTCTGGGTCACGCGAACACTGAAGCTTTCTTT; CDR3 protein: CASSLGHANTEAFF
clone size: many; J gene: TRBJ1-1; D gene: TRBD1; V gene: TRBV2; CDR3 DNA: TGTGCCAGCAGCATTCAGGGGGCAGACACTGAAGCTTTCTTT; CDR3 protein: CASSIQGADTEAFF
clone size: many; J gene: TRBJ2-4; D gene: TRBD1; V gene: TRBV4-1; CDR3 DNA: TGCGCCAGCAGCCAAGATCAGGGACAGATAAGTGTCAAAAACATTCAGTACTTC; CDR3 protein: CASSQDQGQISVKNIQYF
clone size: many; J gene: TRBJ1-1; D gene: NA; V gene: TRBV18; CDR3 DNA: TGTGCCAGCTCTCGAGAGATGGGCAGGGGCACTGAAGCTTTCTTT; CDR3 protein: CASSREMGRGTEAFF
clone size: few; J gene: TRBJ2-3; D gene: TRBD2; V gene: TRBV5-1; CDR3 DNA: TGCGCCAGCAGCTTGGGTCTAGCGGAGAGCACAGATACGCAGTATTTT; CDR3 protein: CASSLGLAESTDTQYF
clone size: many; J gene: TRBJ2-5; D gene: NA; V gene: TRBV2; CDR3 DNA: TGTGCCAGCAGTGTCGATCAGGAGACCCAGTACTTC; CDR3 protein: CASSVDQETQYF
clone size: NA; J gene: TRBJ2-1; D gene: TRBD2; V gene: TRBV5-1; CDR3 DNA: TGCGCCAGCAGGACGAGCGGGGCCTACAATGAGCAGTTCTTC; CDR3 protein: CASRTSGAYNEQFF
clone size: many; J gene: TRBJ2-7; D gene: NA; V gene: TRBV28; CDR3 DNA: TGTGCCAGCAGTCCTATTATCTCGGGATATAGGTTCAGCGAGCAGTACTTC; CDR3 protein: CASSPIISGYRFSEQYF
clone size: many; J gene: TRBJ1-1; D gene: TRBD1; V gene: TRBV20-1; CDR3 DNA: TGCAGTGCTAGCGGACAGGCGCACATGAACACTGAAGCTTTCTTT; CDR3 protein: CSASGQAHMNTEAFF
clone size: NA; J gene: TRBJ1-4; D gene: NA; V gene: TRBV20-1; CDR3 DNA: TGCAGTGCTGGGCCACCCGGGGAGGATCTAGAAAAACTGTTTTTT; CDR3 protein: CSAGPPGEDLEKLFF
clone size: few; J gene: TRBJ1-2; D gene: TRBD1; V gene: TRBV7-8; CDR3 DNA: TGTGCCAGCAGCTCCATGGGGCAGGGGGACTATGGCTACACCTTC; CDR3 protein: CASSSMGQGDYGYTF
clone size: NA; J gene: TRBJ2-7; D gene: NA; V gene: TRBV6-2/TRBV6-3; CDR3 DNA: TGTGCCAGCAGTGGCGGCCTGAGCTCCTACGAGCAGTACTTC; CDR3 protein: CASSGGLSSYEQYF
clone size: NA; J gene: TRBJ2-7; D gene: NA; V gene: TRBV20-1; CDR3 DNA: TGCAGTGTGAAAGGCGATGCCTACGAGCAGTACTTC; CDR3 protein: CSVKGDAYEQYF
clone size: many; J gene: TRBJ1-2; D gene: TRBD1; V gene: TRBV30; CDR3 DNA: TGTGCCTGGGGACAGGACTATGGCTACACCTTC; CDR3 protein: CAWGQDYGYTF
clone size: few; J gene: TRBJ1-6; D gene: TRBD1; V gene: TRBV15; CDR3 DNA: TGTGCCACCAGCAGGGAACAGGGGATTTATAATTCACCCCTCCACTTT; CDR3 protein: CATSREQGIYNSPLHF
clone size: NA; J gene: TRBJ2-3; D gene: NA; V gene: TRBV5-1; CDR3 DNA: TGCGCCAGCAGCGCCTCCGTAACGGGGGATAACACAGATACGCAGTATTTT; CDR3 protein: CASSASVTGDNTDTQYF
clone size: many; J gene: TRBJ2-1; D gene: NA; V gene: TRBV29-1; CDR3 DNA: TGCAGCGTTAGGAAGGGAACCTACAATGAGCAGTTCTTC; CDR3 protein: CSVRKGTYNEQFF
clone size: NA; J gene: TRBJ1-6; D gene: NA; V gene: TRBV25-1; CDR3 DNA: TGTGCCAGCAGTGAATGGCAGGGAGACTCACCCCTCCACTTT; CDR3 protein: CASSEWQGDSPLHF
clone size: many; J gene: TRBJ2-7; D gene: TRBD2; V gene: TRBV5-1; CDR3 DNA: TGCGCCAGCAGCTTGGCGGCTAGCGGGGTCCTCTACGAGCAGTACTTC; CDR3 protein: CASSLAASGVLYEQYF
clone size: NA; J gene: TRBJ2-1; D gene: NA; V gene: TRBV5-5; CDR3 DNA: TGTGCCAGCAGCCCCGCCCTACCACCGAATCCCGTAAATGAGCAGTTCTTC; CDR3 protein: CASSPALPPNPVNEQFF
clone size: many; J gene: TRBJ1-6; D gene: NA; V gene: TRBV27; CDR3 DNA: TGTGCCAGCAGTTTTCGGGAGGCATCCTATAATTCACCCCTCCACTTT; CDR3 protein: CASSFREASYNSPLHF
clone size: many; J gene: TRBJ2-5; D gene: TRBD2; V gene: TRBV10-3; CDR3 DNA: TGTGCCATCAGTGACCCCACTAGCGGGCATATCCAAGAGACCCAGTACTTC; CDR3 protein: CAISDPTSGHIQETQYF
clone size: many; J gene: TRBJ1-1; D gene: NA; V gene: TRBV11-2; CDR3 DNA: TGTGCCAGCAGCTCCCAATGGGGCACTGAAGCTTTCTTT; CDR3 protein: CASSSQWGTEAFF
clone size: many; J gene: TRBJ2-2; D gene: NA; V gene: TRBV30; CDR3 DNA: TGTGCCTGGAGTGTATTAAGGGTTGGCGGGGAGCTGTTTTTT; CDR3 protein: CAWSVLRVGGELFF
clone size: many; J gene: TRBJ2-7; D gene: TRBD2; V gene: TRBV30; CDR3 DNA: TGTGCCTGGAGCACTAGCGGTGCTCTTACAACCTACGAGCAGTACTTC; CDR3 protein: CAWSTSGALTTYEQYF
clone size: many; J gene: TRBJ2-1; D gene: NA; V gene: TRBV4-1; CDR3 DNA: TGCGCCAGCAGCCAAGAGTCCAATGAGCAGTTCTTC; CDR3 protein: CASSQESNEQFF
clone size: NA; J gene: TRBJ2-1; D gene: TRBD2; V gene: TRBV6-1; CDR3 DNA: TGTGCCAGCAGTTCTAGCGGGGTGGAGCAGTTCTTC; CDR3 protein: CASSSSGVEQFF
clone size: NA; J gene: TRBJ2-2; D gene: NA; V gene: TRBV7-3; CDR3 DNA: TGTGCCAGCAGCTTGTTTCCTCCCCCGAACACCGGGGAGCTGTTTTTT; CDR3 protein: CASSLFPPPNTGELFF
clone size: few; J gene: TRBJ2-7; D gene: NA; V gene: TRBV30; CDR3 DNA: TGTGCCTGGAGTGTTCGATTGGAGCAGTACTTC; CDR3 protein: CAWSVRLEQYF
clone size: many; J gene: TRBJ2-6; D gene: NA; V gene: TRBV6-6; CDR3 DNA: TGTGCCAGCAGTTACCGTGAGGAGGGGGCCAACTCTGGGGCCAACGTCCTGACTTTC; CDR3 protein: CASSYREEGANSGANVLTF
clone size: many; J gene: TRBJ2-1; D gene: NA; V gene: TRBV30; CDR3 DNA: TGTGCCTGGAGTGGGATTAGCGCGGACAATGAGCAGTTCTTC; CDR3 protein: CAWSGISADNEQFF
clone size: many; J gene: TRBJ2-3; D gene: NA; V gene: TRBV20-1; CDR3 DNA: TGCAGTGCTAGTAGCGAATTTAGCACAGATACGCAGTATTTT; CDR3 protein: CSASSEFSTDTQYF
clone size: many; J gene: TRBJ1-1; D gene: NA; V gene: TRBV11-2; CDR3 DNA: TGTGCCGGCAGCTTAGGGACGGGATTGAACACTGAAGCTTTCTTT; CDR3 protein: CAGSLGTGLNTEAFF
clone size: many; J gene: TRBJ2-1; D gene: NA; V gene: TRBV4-2; CDR3 DNA: TGTGCCAGCAGCCAAGGGGGGGGCCTCGACTACAATGAGCAGTTCTTC; CDR3 protein: CASSQGGGLDYNEQFF
clone size: NA; J gene: TRBJ2-1; D gene: NA; V gene: TRBV11-3; CDR3 DNA: TGTGCCAGCAGCCCGGGGCCCCCCTACAATGAGCAGTTCTTC; CDR3 protein: CASSPGPPYNEQFF
clone size: many; J gene: TRBJ2-5; D gene: TRBD1; V gene: TRBV18; CDR3 DNA: TGTGCCAGCTCACCCCCGGGACAGGGGGCCGAGACCCAGTACTTC; CDR3 protein: CASSPPGQGAETQYF
clone size: many; J gene: TRBJ2-3; D gene: TRBD2; V gene: TRBV20-1; CDR3 DNA: TGCAGTGCTAGAGAGTCCGGGAGGACAGATACGCAGTATTTT; CDR3 protein: CSARESGRTDTQYF
clone size: many; J gene: TRBJ2-2; D gene: NA; V gene: TRBV6-1; CDR3 DNA: TGTGCCAGCCTGGTTAGTGGCACCGGGGAGCTGTTTTTT; CDR3 protein: CASLVSGTGELFF
clone size: many; J gene: TRBJ2-1; D gene: TRBD2; V gene: TRBV7-2; CDR3 DNA: TGTGCCAGCAGCTATCTAGCGGGAGGAGGGCATGAGCAGTTCTTC; CDR3 protein: CASSYLAGGGHEQFF